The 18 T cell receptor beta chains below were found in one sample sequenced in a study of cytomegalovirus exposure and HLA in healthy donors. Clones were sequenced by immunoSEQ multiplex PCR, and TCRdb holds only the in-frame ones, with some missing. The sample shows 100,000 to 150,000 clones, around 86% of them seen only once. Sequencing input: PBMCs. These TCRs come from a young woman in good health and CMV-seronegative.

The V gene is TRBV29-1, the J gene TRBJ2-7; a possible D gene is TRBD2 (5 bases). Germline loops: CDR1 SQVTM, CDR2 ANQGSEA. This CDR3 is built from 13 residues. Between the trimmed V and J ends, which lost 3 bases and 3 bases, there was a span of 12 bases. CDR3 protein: CSVEARTGYEQYF. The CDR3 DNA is TGCAGCGTTGAGGCCCGGACTGGCTACGAGCAGTACTTC.

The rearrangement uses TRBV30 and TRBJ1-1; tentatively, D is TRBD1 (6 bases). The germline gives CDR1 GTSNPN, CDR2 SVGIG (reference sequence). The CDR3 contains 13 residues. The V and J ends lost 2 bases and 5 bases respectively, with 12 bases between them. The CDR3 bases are TGTGCCTGGAGTCGCGGACAGCTGACTGAAGCTTTCTTT. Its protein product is CAWSRGQLTEAFF. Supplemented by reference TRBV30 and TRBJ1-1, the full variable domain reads SQTIHQWPATLVQPVGSPLSLECTVEGTSNPNLYWYRQAAGRGLQLLFYSVGIGQISSEVPQNLSASRPQDRQFILSSKKLLLSDSGFYLCAWSRGQLTEAFFGQGTRLTVV.

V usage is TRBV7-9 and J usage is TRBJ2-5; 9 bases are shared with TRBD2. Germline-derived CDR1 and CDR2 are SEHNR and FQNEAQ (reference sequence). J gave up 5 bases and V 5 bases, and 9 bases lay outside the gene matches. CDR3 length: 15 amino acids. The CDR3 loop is CASSEGGRAEETQYF. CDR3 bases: TGTGCCAGCAGCGAGGGCGGGAGGGCGGAGGAGACCCAGTACTTC.

The CDR3 DNA reads as TGTGCCAGCAGCCCCACGGCGGGAGGGCCGCACAATGAGCAGTTCTTC. It translates to CASSPTAGGPHNEQFF. The chain joins TRBV7-6 to TRBJ2-1; TRBD2 agrees at 9 bases. V lost 5 bases and J lost 5; bases outside the gene matches: 10. The CDR3 contains 16 residues. CDR1 and CDR2 from the germline V gene are SGHVS and FNYEAQ.

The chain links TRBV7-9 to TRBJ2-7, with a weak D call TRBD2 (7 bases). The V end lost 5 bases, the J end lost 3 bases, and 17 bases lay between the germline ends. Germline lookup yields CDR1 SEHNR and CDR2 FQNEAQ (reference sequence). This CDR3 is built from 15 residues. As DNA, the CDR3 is TGTGCCAGCAGCCCAAGGGGGGGGGACAACTACGAGCAGTACTTC. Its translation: CASSPRGGDNYEQYF.

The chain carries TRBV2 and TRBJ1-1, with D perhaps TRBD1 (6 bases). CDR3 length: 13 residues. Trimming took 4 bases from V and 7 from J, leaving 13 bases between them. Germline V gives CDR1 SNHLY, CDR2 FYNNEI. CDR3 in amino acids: CASSGTAKIEAFF. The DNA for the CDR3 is TGTGCCAGCAGTGGGACAGCCAAAATTGAAGCTTTCTTT.

CDR3 nucleotide sequence: TGTGCCAGCAGACGGGACAGGATTAATGAAAAACTGTTTTTT. It yields the protein CASRRDRINEKLFF. V and J are TRBV28 and TRBJ1-4; 8 bases fit TRBD1. The CDR3 extends over 14 amino acids. Germline CDR1 is MDHEN and CDR2 is SYDVKM. The J segment lost 4 bases and the V segment lost 6 bases, leaving 4 bases of the junction unmatched.

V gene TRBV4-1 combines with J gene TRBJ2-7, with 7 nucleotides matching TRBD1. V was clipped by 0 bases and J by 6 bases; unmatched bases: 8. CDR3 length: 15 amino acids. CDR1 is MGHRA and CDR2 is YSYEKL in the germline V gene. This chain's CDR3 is CASSQERGGLIEQYF. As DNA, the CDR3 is TGCGCCAGCAGCCAAGAAAGAGGGGGCCTTATCGAGCAGTACTTC.

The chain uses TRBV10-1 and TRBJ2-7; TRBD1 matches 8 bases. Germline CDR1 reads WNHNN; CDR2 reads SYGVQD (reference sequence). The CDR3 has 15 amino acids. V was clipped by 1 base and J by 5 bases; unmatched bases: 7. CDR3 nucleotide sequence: TGCGCCAGCAGTGAGTATATGGCAGGGGGCAACGAGCAGTACTTC. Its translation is CASSEYMAGGNEQYF.

CDR3 coding DNA: TGTGCCAGTAGTATAGCGGGTAGCGGTAGCTCCTACGAGCAGTACTTC. Protein sequence: CASSIAGSGSSYEQYF. This chain uses TRBV19 with TRBJ2-7, with D tentatively TRBD2 (6 bases). This CDR3 has 16 amino acids. Trimming stripped 1 base from V and 0 bases from J, with 13 bases between. CDR1 is LNHDA and CDR2 is SQIVND in the germline V gene (reference sequence).

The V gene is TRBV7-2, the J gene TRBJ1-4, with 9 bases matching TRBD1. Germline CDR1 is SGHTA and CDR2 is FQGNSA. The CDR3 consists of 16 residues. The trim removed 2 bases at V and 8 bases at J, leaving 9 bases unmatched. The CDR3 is CASSLRGTGNGEKLFF. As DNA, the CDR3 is TGTGCCAGCAGCTTAAGGGGGACAGGGAACGGAGAAAAACTGTTTTTT.

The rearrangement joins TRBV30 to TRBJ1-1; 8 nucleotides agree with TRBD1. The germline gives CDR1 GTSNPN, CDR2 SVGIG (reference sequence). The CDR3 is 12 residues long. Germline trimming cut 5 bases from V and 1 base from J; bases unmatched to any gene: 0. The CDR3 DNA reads TGTGCCTGGGGGACAGGGAACACTGAAGCTTTCTTT. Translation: CAWGTGNTEAFF.

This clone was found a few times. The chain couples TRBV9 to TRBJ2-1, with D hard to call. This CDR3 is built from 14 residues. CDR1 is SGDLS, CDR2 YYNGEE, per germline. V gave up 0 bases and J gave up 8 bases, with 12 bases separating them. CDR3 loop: CASSVAFGSDEQFF. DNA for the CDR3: TGTGCCAGCAGCGTAGCTTTTGGCAGCGATGAGCAGTTCTTC.

As DNA, the CDR3 is TGTGCCAGCAGCTTACAGGGGGCGAACACCGGGGAGCTGTTTTTT. Translation gives CASSLQGANTGELFF. V and J are TRBV7-3 and TRBJ2-2; 7 bases fit TRBD1. V trimming: 2 bases; J trimming: 0 bases; junction bases outside the gene matches: 0. The CDR3 has 15 residues. Germline CDR1 is SGHTA and CDR2 is FQGTGA.

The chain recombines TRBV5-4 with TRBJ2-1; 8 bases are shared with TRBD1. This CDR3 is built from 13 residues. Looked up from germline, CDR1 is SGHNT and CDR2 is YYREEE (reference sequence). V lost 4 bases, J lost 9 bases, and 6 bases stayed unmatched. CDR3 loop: CASSQDRVSEQFF. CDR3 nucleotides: TGTGCCAGCAGCCAGGACAGGGTAAGTGAGCAGTTCTTC.

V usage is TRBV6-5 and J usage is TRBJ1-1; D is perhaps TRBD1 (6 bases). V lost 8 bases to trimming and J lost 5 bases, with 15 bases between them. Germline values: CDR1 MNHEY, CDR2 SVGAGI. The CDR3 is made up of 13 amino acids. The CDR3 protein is CASQGSGRTEAFF. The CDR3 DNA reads TGTGCCAGCCAGGGGTCCGGCCGGACTGAAGCTTTCTTT.

The CDR3 DNA is TGTGCCACCCTGGGCGCGGGGACTGAAGCTTTCTTT. It yields the protein CATLGAGTEAFF. The chain couples TRBV7-9 to TRBJ1-1; D is uncertain. Germline CDR1 is SEHNR and CDR2 is FQNEAQ (reference sequence). This CDR3 contains 12 residues. The V and J ends lost 10 bases and 5 bases respectively, with 14 bases between them. Full variable domain (missing parts from reference TRBV7-9 and TRBJ1-1): DTGVSQNPRHKITKRGQNVTFRCDPISEHNRLYWYRQTLGQGPEFLTYFQNEAQLEKSRLLSDRFSAERPKGSFSTLEIQRTEQGDSAMYLCATLGAGTEAFFGQGTRLTVV.

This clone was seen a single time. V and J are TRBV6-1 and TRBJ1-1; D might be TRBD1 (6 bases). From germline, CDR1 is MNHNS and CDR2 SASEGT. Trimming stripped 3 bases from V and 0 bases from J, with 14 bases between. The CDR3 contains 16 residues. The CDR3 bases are TGTGCCAGCAGTGACCCCCCAGGGGTCGTGAACACTGAAGCTTTCTTT. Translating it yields CASSDPPGVVNTEAFF.